This TCR beta chain was identified in a study of blood T cell repertoires in COVID-19 (dated by TCRdb to 2018 to 2021). Describing the broader study: Samples from collaborators originated in the United States, Italy and Spain and spanned both the acute and convalescent phases of COVID-19. The prospective study material was composed of cDNA or gDNA derived from T cells, B-cell-depleted T cells, or PBMCs. Deeply sampled blood TCRbeta repertoires from subjects exposed to, actively infected with, or recovered from COVID-19 were included in the dataset. The repertoires were released in a freely available public database intended as a resource for research on the immune response to SARS-CoV-2. The samples were drawn from the first 160 participants of the ongoing ImmuneRACE study and from more than 1,000 subjects provided by 6 global collaborators. The sample metadata nearly always contained a de-identified subject ID, COVID-19 status, age in years and sex. HLA class I and class II types, where available, came from metadata supplied by the sample provider rather than from assay-based typing.

Cut back by 5 bases and 4 bases, the V and J ends lie 12 bases apart. Measured from the cysteine to the phenylalanine, the CDR3 is 14 residues long. Only the CDR3 DNA stays, 42 bases, in frame from base 1. CDR1 and CDR2, looked up from the germline V gene, are SGHTA and FQGNSA. Concerning this clone itself: The target of this receptor is not known. Base qualities are not provided; no much larger clone lies one nucleotide away.

General findings and caveats noted by the study authors: The amount of clinical and demographic metadata varied by source and participant and was provided uncurated.

The collaborating institutions used their own protocols to collect whole blood in K2EDTA tubes. For TCRbeta analysis, collaborators shipped samples as frozen whole blood, isolated PBMCs, or DNA extracted from either of those sample types. TCRbeta CDR3 regions were amplified from genomic DNA using the immunoSEQ Assay, a bias-controlled multiplex PCR. Regarding the original processing steps: Nucleated cell counts per sample were estimated from amplification of reference gene primers within the assay. To quantify the absolute abundance of each unique TCRbeta CDR3 rearrangement, sequence reads were collapsed and filtered. For each sample, productive Simpson clonality was calculated as the square root of Simpson's diversity index across productive rearrangements. This immuneACCESS table, as held by TCRdb, lists in-frame sequences with V and J called but not all clones. Of the missing ones, under half trace to an unresolved V gene in checked studies; the others have no known cause. The DNA gave D and trimming, while V, J and clone size come from that table. The sample has some 83,000 clones on record, around 87% of them singletons. Around 7.8% of the sample is taken by the ten largest.

The chain is made from TRBV7-2 and TRBJ2-1; confidence is insufficient to name the D gene. Material for sequencing was peripheral blood. This TCR derives from a man of 80 years or more with active or convalescent COVID-19. The DNA sequence reads TGTGCCAGCAGCCTAGGCCGCCAGTACAATGAGCAGTTCTTC. This codes for CASSLGRQYNEQFF.